These T cell receptor beta chains were read from a single sample in a study of OX40 agonist ivuxolimab in advanced cancers. Profiled with immunoSEQ multiplex PCR; TCRdb holds only in-frame clones, not every one. Altogether more than 55,000 clones are present, less than 95% being singletons, with the ten largest covering 11% to 15%. The sequenced sample was CD4+ or CD8+ T cells sorted from blood, obtained in a trial of the OX40 agonist ivuxolimab. Source of these receptors: an adult with an advanced solid tumor such as melanoma, head and neck, liver or kidney cancer. Both conserved end residues are part of each CDR3.

j_call v_call cdr3_aa
TRBJ2-1 TRBV5-1 CASSHPRLAGGLYNEQFF
TRBJ2-7 TRBV29-1 CSAGDYQGGEQYF
TRBJ2-1 TRBV28 CASSLPPSSYNEQFF
TRBJ1-4 TRBV7-9 CASSVLLGSNEKLFF
TRBJ2-7 TRBV28 CASSSPAGRYEQYF
TRBJ2-7 TRBV28 CASWTGTREQYF
TRBJ2-1 TRBV28 CASGGRYNEQFF
TRBJ1-3 TRBV5-6 CASSLGRLERRYF
TRBJ2-3 TRBV5-4 CASSLRETDTQYF
TRBJ2-7 TRBV28 CASSPTSGSYEQYF
TRBJ2-1 TRBV9 CASSARIAGTQSYNEQFF
TRBJ1-2 TRBV7-3 CASRSGQGWDGYTF
TRBJ2-7 TRBV5-1 CASGHRGNEQYF
TRBJ2-3 TRBV7-7 CASSSSGSLADTQYF
TRBJ2-5 TRBV9 CASSPGMETQYF
TRBJ1-2 TRBV19 CASSITSRGQGYTF
TRBJ2-1 TRBV15 CATSRGPLGNEQFF
TRBJ2-7 TRBV5-1 CASSPRRDYEQYF
TRBJ2-7 TRBV6-5 CASRWHSAYEQYF
TRBJ1-2 TRBV6-1 CASSELDGYTF
TRBJ2-7 TRBV18 CASSPGEEQYF
TRBJ2-5 TRBV7-8 CASSLGQIQTQYF
TRBJ1-3 TRBV19 CASSTVRFQGRTGNTIYF
TRBJ1-5 TRBV28 CASSSTGDRYSNQPQHF
TRBJ2-2 TRBV6-1 CASSKRGVGELFF
TRBJ2-5 TRBV11-3 CASSPTRLGETQYF
TRBJ2-5 TRBV7-9 CASSLGGMGETQYF
TRBJ1-1 TRBV7-2 CASSLVRTSPTEAFF
TRBJ2-5 TRBV9 CASSVGSGRSQETQYF
TRBJ2-2 TRBV18 CASSPTGQGVTGELFF
TRBJ2-5 TRBV7-8 CASSPLDRSSQETQYF
TRBJ2-7 TRBV19 CASSRRQGSYEQYF
TRBJ2-7 TRBV5-1 CASSFEIAEQYF
TRBJ1-1 TRBV14 CASSQGLVTEAFF
TRBJ1-2 TRBV2 CASRRGPINYGYTF
TRBJ2-4 TRBV5-4 CASSAGTSGSKNIQYF
TRBJ2-2 TRBV7-2 CASSLGPGLATGELFF
TRBJ1-1 TRBV4-2 CASSHQIGQNTEAFF
TRBJ2-1 TRBV6-6 CASKVASGRAHEQFF
TRBJ1-3 TRBV6-5 CASAGTGIGNTIYF
TRBJ1-1 TRBV7-2 CASSLLGTANTEAFF